Each of the 10 T cell receptor beta chains below was sequenced from the same sample in a study of spatial heterogeneity in lung cancer. Documented time point: sample taken at primary tumor resection. Each CDR3 protein is one row after TCRdb ran MiXCR on the 5' RACE reads. In the table there are fewer than 65,000 distinct CDR3 sequences, about 5.9% of which are singletons. The starting material was PBMCs, obtained at surgery. Receptors were obtained from a female donor with early-stage non-small cell lung cancer.

This clonotype was observed many times. This sequence joins TRBV27 and TRBJ1-5; no clear D. The ends were cut back, 0 bases at V and 6 bases at J, with 9 bases in the middle. Germline V gene sequence: CDR1 MNHEY, CDR2 SMNVEV (reference sequence). The CDR3 sequence is 14 residues long. DNA for the CDR3: TGTGCCAGCAGTTTATCCAGAGCCGGTCAGCCCCAGCATTTT. It codes for CASSLSRAGQPQHF.

There are a few counts of this clonotype. V gene TRBV5-4 combines with J gene TRBJ2-3; perhaps TRBD2 as D (6 bases). CDR1 is SGHNT and CDR2 is YYREEE in the germline V gene (reference sequence). This CDR3 region has 13 residues. With 0 bases removed from V and 13 bases from J, the gap between germline ends came to 15 bases. The CDR3 sequence is CASSLVESGQEYF. The CDR3 nucleotides read TGTGCCAGCAGCTTGGTTGAGAGCGGGCAGGAGTATTTT.

This clonotype was found many times. The chain links TRBV19 to TRBJ2-5, with 8 positions matching TRBD2. J lost 4 bases, V lost 7 bases, and 8 bases had no gene match. Looked up from germline, CDR1 is LNHDA and CDR2 is SQIVND (reference sequence). The CDR3 contains 14 residues. The CDR3 DNA is TGTGCCAGTACCCCAAACGGACTAGCAGAGACCCAGTACTTC. It yields the protein CASTPNGLAETQYF.

Many counts were recorded for this clonotype. The chain combines TRBV28 with TRBJ2-4, with TRBD1 as a possible D gene (5 bases). V was trimmed by 4 bases and J by 4 bases, leaving 20 bases between them. The CDR3 is 17 residues long. Germline CDR1 MDHEN, CDR2 SYDVKM. The CDR3 nucleotides read TGTGCCAGCAGTTCCCTCAGGGCTCCCGCTACAAAAAACATTCAGTACTTC. Protein sequence: CASSSLRAPATKNIQYF.

This clonotype was seen many times. CDR3 nucleotides: TGTGCCATCAGTGAGTCGAGGCAGGGGCAAGGAAACACCATATATTTT. The encoded protein is CAISESRQGQGNTIYF. The chain carries TRBV10-3 and TRBJ1-3; possible D gene TRBD1, 6 bases. V lost 0 bases to trimming and J lost 4 bases, with 13 bases between them. Per the germline V gene, CDR1 is ENHRY and CDR2 is SYGVKD. The CDR3 runs to 16 residues.

This chain connects TRBV2 to TRBJ2-7; D is unclear. Germline assignment: CDR1 SNHLY and CDR2 FYNNEI. Between the trimmed V and J ends, which lost 1 base and 9 bases, there was a span of 13 bases. The CDR3 covers 13 residues. The CDR3 spells CASSEGIGRGQYV. The CDR3 bases are TGTGCCAGCAGTGAAGGTATTGGCAGAGGGCAGTACGTC.

In this sample, this clonotype turned up many times. The V call is TRBV14, the J call TRBJ2-7; 10 bases are a match to TRBD1. The CDR3 contains 15 residues. Unmatched junction bases numbered 5, after V lost 5 bases and J lost 1 base. Germline assignment: CDR1 SGHDN and CDR2 FVKESK. The CDR3 bases are TGTGCCAGCAGCAGTCGACAGGGGGCTTCCTACGAGCAGTACTTC. Translating it yields CASSSRQGASYEQYF.

This clonotype occurred many times. This sequence joins TRBV2 and TRBJ2-3, with D possibly matching TRBD2 (6 bases). V dropped 7 bases and J dropped 2 bases, with 16 bases sitting between them. Germline V gene data show CDR1 as SNHLY and CDR2 as FYNNEI. The CDR3 consists of 15 residues. The DNA of the CDR3 is TGTGCCAGCAACCCGAGCGGGCAGCCCACAGATACGCAGTATTTT. Its protein product is CASNPSGQPTDTQYF.

This sequence joins TRBV20-1 and TRBJ2-3; the match to TRBD2 covers 7 bases. In germline, CDR1 is DFQATT, CDR2 SNEGSKA (reference sequence). Trimming cost V 0 bases and J 2 bases; bases outside gene matches: 5. This CDR3 comprises 15 residues. The CDR3 spells CSAREPSGATDTQYF. DNA for the CDR3: TGCAGTGCTAGAGAGCCTAGCGGAGCCACAGATACGCAGTATTTT.

On this clonotype: One junction end disagrees with the germline gene, perhaps due to a read error. The chain employs TRBV3-1 and TRBJ1-1, with D possibly being TRBD1 (5 bases). Germline values: CDR1 LGHDT, CDR2 YNNKEL (reference sequence). The CDR3 consists of 13 residues. The CDR3 loop reads CASNQGTNTEAFF. CDR3 in DNA: TGTGCCAGCAACCAAGGGACGAACACTGAAGCTTTCTTT.